This T cell receptor (beta chain) emerged from a study of blood T cells in healthy people across ages. The germline V gene has CDR1 SGHAT and CDR2 FQNNGV. The CDR3 has 15 residues. The V and J ends lost 1 base and 4 bases respectively, with 10 bases between them. There were healthy Caucasian individuals from Russia, aged 6 to 90, serving as donors. A second roughly 7 to 11 cycle PCR used barcoded and J-beta primers. Each sample yielded at least 2.5 million CDR3-containing paired-end reads. TCRdb processed the 5' RACE reads anew with MiXCR; each CDR3 protein has one entry. In the table there are about 510,000 distinct CDR3 sequences, roughly a quarter of which are singletons. This clonotype was picked up a small number of times. Another study also made use of these data, one on T cells of mothers and their children. That work states: M1S, a second-PCR primer, added sample barcodes and 2-4 random nucleotides. Regardless of relatedness, pairs show thymic selection shaping TCR recombination output in a similar manner.

This receptor was identified in a boy aged 2 to 10 in good health. Material: blood. The rearrangement joins TRBV11-2 to TRBJ1-4, with D possibly being TRBD1 (6 bases). The CDR3 loop is CASSLVWTDNEKLFF. In DNA form, the CDR3 reads TGTGCCAGCAGCTTAGTTTGGACAGATAATGAAAAACTGTTTTTT.